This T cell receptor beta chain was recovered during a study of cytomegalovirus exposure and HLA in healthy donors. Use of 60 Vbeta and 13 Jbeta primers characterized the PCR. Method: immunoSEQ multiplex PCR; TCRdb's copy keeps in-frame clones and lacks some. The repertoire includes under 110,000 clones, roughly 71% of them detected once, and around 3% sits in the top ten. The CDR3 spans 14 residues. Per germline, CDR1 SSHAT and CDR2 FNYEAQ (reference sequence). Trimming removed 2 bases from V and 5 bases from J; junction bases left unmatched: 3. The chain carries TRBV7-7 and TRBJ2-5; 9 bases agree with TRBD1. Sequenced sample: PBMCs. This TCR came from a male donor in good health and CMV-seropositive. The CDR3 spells CASSLTGGFETQYF. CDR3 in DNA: TGTGCCAGCAGCTTAACAGGGGGCTTCGAGACCCAGTACTTC.